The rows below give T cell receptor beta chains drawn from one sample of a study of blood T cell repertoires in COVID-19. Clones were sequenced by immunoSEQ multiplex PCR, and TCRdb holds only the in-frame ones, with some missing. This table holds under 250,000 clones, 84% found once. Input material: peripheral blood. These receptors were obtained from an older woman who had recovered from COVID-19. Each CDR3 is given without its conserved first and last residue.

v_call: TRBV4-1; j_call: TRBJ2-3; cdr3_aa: ASSQNGGRTDTQY
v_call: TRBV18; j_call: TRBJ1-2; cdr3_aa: ASSRDRVDYGYT
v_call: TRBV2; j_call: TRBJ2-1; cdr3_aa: ASRRLAGPYNEQF
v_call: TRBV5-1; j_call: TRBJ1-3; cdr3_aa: ASSLDFSGNTIY
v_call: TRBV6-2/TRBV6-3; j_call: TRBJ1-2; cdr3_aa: ASSYSGEVGYT
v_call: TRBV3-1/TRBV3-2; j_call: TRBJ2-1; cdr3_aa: ASSHRSITGEQF
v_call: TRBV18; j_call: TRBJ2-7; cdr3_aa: ASSPRRVPSEQY
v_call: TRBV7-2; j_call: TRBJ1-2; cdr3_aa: ASSPRDRGDGYT
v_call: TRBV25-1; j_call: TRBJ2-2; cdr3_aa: ASSETPGLRNTGELF
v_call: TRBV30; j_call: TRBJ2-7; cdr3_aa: AWNYQGARYEQY
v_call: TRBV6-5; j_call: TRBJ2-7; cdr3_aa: ASSPGSSYEQY
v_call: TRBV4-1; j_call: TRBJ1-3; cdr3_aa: ASSPYFQGARGNTIY
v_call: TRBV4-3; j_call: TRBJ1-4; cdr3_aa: ASSPGHETTNEKLF
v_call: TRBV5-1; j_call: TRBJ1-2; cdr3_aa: ASSLTVNYGYT
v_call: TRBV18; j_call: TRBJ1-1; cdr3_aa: ASSPGLREAATEAF
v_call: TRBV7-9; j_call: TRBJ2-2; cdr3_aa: ASSLEPVGELF
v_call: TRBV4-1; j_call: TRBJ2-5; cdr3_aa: ASSQDVEETQY
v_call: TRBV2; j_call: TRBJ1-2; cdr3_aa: ASLREGQTRSGYT
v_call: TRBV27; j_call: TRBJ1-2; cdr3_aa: ASRLTGVDYGYT